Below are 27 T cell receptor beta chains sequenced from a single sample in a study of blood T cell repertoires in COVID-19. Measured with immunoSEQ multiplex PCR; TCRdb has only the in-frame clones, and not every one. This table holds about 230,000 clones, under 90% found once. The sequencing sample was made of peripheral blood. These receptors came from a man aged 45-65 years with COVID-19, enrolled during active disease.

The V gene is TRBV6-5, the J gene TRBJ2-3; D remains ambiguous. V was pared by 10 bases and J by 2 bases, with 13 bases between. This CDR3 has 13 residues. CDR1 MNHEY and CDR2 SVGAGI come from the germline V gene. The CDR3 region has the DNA TGTGCCACCCAACTATCAGACACAGATACGCAGTATTTT. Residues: CATQLSDTDTQYF.

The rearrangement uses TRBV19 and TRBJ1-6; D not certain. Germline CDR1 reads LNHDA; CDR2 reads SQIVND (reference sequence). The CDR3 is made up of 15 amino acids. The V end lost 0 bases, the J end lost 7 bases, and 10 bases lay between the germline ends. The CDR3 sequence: CASSIDQGGNSPLHF. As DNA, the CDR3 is TGTGCCAGTAGTATAGATCAAGGCGGCAATTCACCCCTCCACTTT.

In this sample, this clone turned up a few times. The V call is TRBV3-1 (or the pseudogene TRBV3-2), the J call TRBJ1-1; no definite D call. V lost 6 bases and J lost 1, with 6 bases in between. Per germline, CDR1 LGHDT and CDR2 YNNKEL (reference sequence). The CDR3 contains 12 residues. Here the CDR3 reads CASSHWNTEAFF. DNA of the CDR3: TGTGCCAGCAGTCACTGGAACACTGAAGCTTTCTTT.

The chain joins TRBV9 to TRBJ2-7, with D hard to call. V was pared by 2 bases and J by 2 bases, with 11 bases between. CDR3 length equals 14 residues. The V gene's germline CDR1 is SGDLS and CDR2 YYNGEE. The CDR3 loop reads CASSVELATYEQYF. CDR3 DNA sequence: TGTGCCAGCAGCGTCGAACTCGCCACCTACGAGCAGTACTTC.

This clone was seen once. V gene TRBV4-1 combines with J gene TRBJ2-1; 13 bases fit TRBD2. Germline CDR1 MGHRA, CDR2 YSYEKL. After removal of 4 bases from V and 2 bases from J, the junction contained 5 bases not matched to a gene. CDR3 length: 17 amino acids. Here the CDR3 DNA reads TGCGCCAGCAGCCGCCAGACTAGCGGGGGGACCTACAATGAGCAGTTCTTC. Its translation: CASSRQTSGGTYNEQFF.

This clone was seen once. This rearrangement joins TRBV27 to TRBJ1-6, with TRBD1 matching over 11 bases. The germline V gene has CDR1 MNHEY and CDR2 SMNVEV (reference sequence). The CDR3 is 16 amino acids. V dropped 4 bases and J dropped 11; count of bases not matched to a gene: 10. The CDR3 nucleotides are TGTGCCAGCAGTTCTGGGGACAGGGGGGATTCTGCACCCCTCCACTTT. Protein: CASSSGDRGDSAPLHF.

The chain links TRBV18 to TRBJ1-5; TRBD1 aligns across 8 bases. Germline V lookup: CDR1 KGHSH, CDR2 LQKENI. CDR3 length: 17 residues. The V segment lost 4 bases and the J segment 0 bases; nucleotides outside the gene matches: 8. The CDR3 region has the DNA TGTGCCAGCTCACGTGGACAGGGCGGGTATAGCAATCAGCCCCAGCATTTT. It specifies CASSRGQGGYSNQPQHF.

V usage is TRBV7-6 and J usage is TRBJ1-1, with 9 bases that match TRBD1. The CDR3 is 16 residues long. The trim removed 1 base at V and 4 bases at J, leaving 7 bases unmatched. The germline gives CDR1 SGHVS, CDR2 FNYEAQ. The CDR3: CASSLGPDRGGTEAFF. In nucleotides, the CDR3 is TGTGCCAGCAGCTTAGGCCCGGACAGGGGAGGCACTGAAGCTTTCTTT.

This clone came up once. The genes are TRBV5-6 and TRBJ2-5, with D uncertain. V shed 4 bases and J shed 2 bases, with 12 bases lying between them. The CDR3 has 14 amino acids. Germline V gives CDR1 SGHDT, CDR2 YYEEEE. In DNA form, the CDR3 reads TGTGCCAGCAGCCTAGGAACTACACAAGAGACCCAGTACTTC. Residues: CASSLGTTQETQYF.

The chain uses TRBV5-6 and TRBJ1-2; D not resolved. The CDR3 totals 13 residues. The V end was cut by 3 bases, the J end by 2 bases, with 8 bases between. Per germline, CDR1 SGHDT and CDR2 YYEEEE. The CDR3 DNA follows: TGTGCCAGCAGCTCTTCGGGGAACTATGGCTACACCTTC. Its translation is CASSSSGNYGYTF.

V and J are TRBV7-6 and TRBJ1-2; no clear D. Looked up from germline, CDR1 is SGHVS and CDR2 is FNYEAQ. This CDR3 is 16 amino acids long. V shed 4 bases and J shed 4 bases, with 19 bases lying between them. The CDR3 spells CASSSAPSSPGYGYTF. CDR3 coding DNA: TGTGCCAGCAGCTCCGCCCCGAGCTCTCCTGGCTATGGCTACACCTTC.

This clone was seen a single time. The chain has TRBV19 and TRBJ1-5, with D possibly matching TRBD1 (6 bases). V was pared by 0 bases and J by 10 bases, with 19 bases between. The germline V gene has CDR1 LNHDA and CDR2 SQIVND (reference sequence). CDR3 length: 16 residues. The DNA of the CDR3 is TGTGCCAGTAGTATAGAAGTGGGGACACCTCGGATTCCCCAGCATTTT. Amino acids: CASSIEVGTPRIPQHF. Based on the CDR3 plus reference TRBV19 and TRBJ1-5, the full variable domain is DGGITQSPKYLFRKEGQNVTLSCEQNLNHDAMYWYRQDPGQGLRLIYYSQIVNDFQKGDIAEGYSVSREKKESFPLTVTSAQKNPTAFYLCASSIEVGTPRIPQHFGDGTRLSIL.

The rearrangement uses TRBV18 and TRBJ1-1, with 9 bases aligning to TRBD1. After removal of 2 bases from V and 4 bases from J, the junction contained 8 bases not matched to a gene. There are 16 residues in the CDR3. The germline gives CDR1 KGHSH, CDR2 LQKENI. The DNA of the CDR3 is TGTGCCAGCTCACCAATGACAGGGGGATTGTCCACTGAAGCTTTCTTT. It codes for CASSPMTGGLSTEAFF.

This CDR3 reads CASRQTQGLYYGYTF. The CDR3 nucleotides are TGTGCCAGCAGACAGACCCAGGGATTGTACTATGGCTACACCTTC. The V and J genes are TRBV6-5 and TRBJ1-2, with a tentative D call TRBD1 (5 bases). The CDR3 is 15 residues long. V was trimmed by 6 bases and J by 3 bases, leaving 17 bases between them. Germline V CDR1 and CDR2: MNHEY, SVGAGI.

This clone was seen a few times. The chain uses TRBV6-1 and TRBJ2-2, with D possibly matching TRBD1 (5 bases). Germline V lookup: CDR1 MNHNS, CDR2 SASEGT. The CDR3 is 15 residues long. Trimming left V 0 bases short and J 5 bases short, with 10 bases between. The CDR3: CASSEARRGTGELFF. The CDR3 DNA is TGTGCCAGCAGTGAAGCGCGAAGGGGTACCGGGGAGCTGTTTTTT.

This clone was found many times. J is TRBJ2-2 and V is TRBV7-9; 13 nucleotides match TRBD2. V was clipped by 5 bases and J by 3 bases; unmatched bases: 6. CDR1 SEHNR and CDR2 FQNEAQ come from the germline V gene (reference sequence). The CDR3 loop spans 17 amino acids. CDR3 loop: CASSLKGLAGDTGELFF. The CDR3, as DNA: TGTGCCAGCAGCCTCAAAGGACTAGCGGGGGACACCGGGGAGCTGTTTTTT.

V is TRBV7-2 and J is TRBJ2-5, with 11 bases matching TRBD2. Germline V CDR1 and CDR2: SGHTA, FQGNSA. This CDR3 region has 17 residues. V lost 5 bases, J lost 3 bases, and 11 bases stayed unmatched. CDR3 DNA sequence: TGTGCCAGCAGCCCAAATAGGGTACTAGCGGGAGAAGAGACCCAGTACTTC. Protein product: CASSPNRVLAGEETQYF. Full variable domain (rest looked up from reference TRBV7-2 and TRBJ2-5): GAGVSQSPSNKVTEKGKDVELRCDPISGHTALYWYRQSLGQGLEFLIYFQGNSAPDKSGLPSDRFSAERTGGSVSTLTIQRTQQEDSAVYLCASSPNRVLAGEETQYFGPGTRLLVL.

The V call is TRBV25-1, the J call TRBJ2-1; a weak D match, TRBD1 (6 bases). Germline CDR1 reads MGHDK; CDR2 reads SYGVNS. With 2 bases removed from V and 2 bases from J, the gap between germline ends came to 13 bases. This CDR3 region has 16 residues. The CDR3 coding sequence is TGTGCCAGCAGTGAAACCGGACAGTCGGCCTACAATGAGCAGTTCTTC. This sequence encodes CASSETGQSAYNEQFF.

This CDR3 reads CASSPDRARSLHF. CDR3 coding DNA: TGTGCCAGCAGTCCGGACAGGGCCCGGTCCCTCCACTTT. The rearrangement joins TRBV28 to TRBJ1-6, with TRBD1 identical over 8 bases. The germline gives CDR1 MDHEN, CDR2 SYDVKM. There are 13 residues in the CDR3. The ends lost 5 bases at V and 14 bases at J; junction bases unmatched: 8.

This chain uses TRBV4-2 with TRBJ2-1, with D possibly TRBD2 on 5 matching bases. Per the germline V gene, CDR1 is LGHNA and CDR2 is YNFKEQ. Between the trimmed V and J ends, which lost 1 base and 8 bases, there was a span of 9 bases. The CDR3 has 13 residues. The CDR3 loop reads CASSQVLVDEQFF. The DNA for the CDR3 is TGTGCCAGCAGCCAAGTACTAGTCGATGAGCAGTTCTTC.

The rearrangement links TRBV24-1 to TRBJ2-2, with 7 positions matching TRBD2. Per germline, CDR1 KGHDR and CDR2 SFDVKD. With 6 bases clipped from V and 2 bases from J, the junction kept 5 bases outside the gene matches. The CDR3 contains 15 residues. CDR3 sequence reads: CATSKGLPNTGELFF. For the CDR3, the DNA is TGTGCCACCAGTAAGGGACTACCCAACACCGGGGAGCTGTTTTTT.

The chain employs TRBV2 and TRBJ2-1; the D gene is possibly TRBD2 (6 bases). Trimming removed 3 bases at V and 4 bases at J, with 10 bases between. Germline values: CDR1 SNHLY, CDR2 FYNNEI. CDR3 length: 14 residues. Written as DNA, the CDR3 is TGTGCCAGCAGTGACGGGGGACTGTACAATGAGCAGTTCTTC. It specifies CASSDGGLYNEQFF.

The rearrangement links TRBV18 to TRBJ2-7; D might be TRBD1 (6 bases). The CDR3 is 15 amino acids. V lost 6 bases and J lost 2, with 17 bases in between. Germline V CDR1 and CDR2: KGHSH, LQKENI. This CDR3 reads CASSPQGTIPYEQYF. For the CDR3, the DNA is TGTGCCAGCTCTCCGCAGGGGACGATACCCTACGAGCAGTACTTC.

The CDR3 region has the DNA TGTGCCAGCACCGCGACAGGGATCCACACTGAAGCTTTCTTT. Translation gives CASTATGIHTEAFF. The rearrangement uses TRBV6-5 and TRBJ1-1, with TRBD1 matching over 7 bases. This CDR3 comprises 14 residues. The V gene's germline CDR1 is MNHEY and CDR2 SVGAGI. J lost 3 bases, V lost 7 bases, and 8 bases had no gene match.

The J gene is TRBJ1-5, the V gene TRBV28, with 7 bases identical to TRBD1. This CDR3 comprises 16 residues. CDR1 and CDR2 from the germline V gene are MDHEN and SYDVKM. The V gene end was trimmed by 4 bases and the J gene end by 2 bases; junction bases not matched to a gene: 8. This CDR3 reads CASSSPGTAGNQPQHF. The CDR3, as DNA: TGTGCCAGCAGTTCTCCTGGGACAGCCGGCAATCAGCCCCAGCATTTT.

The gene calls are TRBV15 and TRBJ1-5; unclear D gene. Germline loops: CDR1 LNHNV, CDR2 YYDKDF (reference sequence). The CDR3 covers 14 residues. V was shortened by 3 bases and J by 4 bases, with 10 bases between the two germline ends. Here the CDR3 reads CATSRSGWNQPQHF. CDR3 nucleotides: TGTGCCACCAGCAGGTCAGGATGGAATCAGCCCCAGCATTTT.

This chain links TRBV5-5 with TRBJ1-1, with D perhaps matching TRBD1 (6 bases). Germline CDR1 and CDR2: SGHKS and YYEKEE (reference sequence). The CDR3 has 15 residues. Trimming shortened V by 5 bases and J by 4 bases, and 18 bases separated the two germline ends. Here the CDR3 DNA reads TGTGCCAGCAGACCGGGGTGGGGGCGAATCACTGAAGCTTTCTTT. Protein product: CASRPGWGRITEAFF. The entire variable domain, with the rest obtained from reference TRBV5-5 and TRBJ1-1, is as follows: DAGVTQSPTHLIKTRGQQVTLRCSPISGHKSVSWYQQVLGQGPQFIFQYYEKEERGRGNFPDRFSARQFPNYSSELNVNALLLGDSALYLCASRPGWGRITEAFFGQGTRLTVV.